These 24 T cell receptor beta chains were all obtained from the same sample, sequenced in a study of CD8 T cells in Susac syndrome. Random hexamers served to reverse transcribe roughly 0.45 to 1 ug RNA. TCRdb re-analysed the immunoSEQ multiplex PCR reads in MiXCR, keeping a single row per CDR3 protein. The sample includes some 190,000 distinct CDR3 sequences, about 94% seen only once; the top ten take about 0.15%. Sequenced: CD4+ T cells from PBMCs. These receptor sequences come from a human donor with Susac syndrome.

This clonotype has just one count. CDR3 protein: CASSLRREGQPQHF. The CDR3 DNA follows: TGTGCCAGCAGCCTTCGCAGGGAAGGGCAGCCCCAGCATTTT. The V call is TRBV4-2, the J call TRBJ1-5, with D possibly TRBD1 on 5 matching bases. There are 14 residues in the CDR3. V was pared by 4 bases and J by 7 bases, with 14 bases between. Germline values: CDR1 LGHNA, CDR2 YNFKEQ.

The J gene is TRBJ2-4, the V gene TRBV15, with 7 bases aligning to TRBD2. Germline assignment: CDR1 LNHNV and CDR2 YYDKDF (reference sequence). The CDR3 sequence is 16 residues long. The V gene end was trimmed by 6 bases and the J gene end by 10 bases; junction bases not matched to a gene: 18. CDR3 nucleotides: TGTGCCACCAGTGTAGCGGGCGGGCGCCGGAGGAGTATTCAGTACTTC. This gives the protein CATSVAGGRRRSIQYF.

V gene TRBV20-1 combines with J gene TRBJ2-2, with TRBD1 matching 10 bases. The CDR3 is made up of 16 amino acids. Losses at the gene ends were 2 bases for V and 6 bases for J; bases not matched to a gene: 9. Germline V CDR1 and CDR2: DFQATT, SNEGSKA (reference sequence). CDR3 sequence reads: CSARPSGTGVPGELFF. CDR3 DNA: TGCAGTGCTAGACCCTCCGGGACAGGGGTCCCCGGGGAGCTGTTTTTT.

The chain is built from TRBV7-2 and TRBJ1-6, with D possibly being TRBD1 (5 bases). Germline CDR1 SGHTA, CDR2 FQGNSA. The V end was cut by 5 bases, the J end by 5 bases, with 10 bases between. CDR3 length: 14 residues. CDR3 region: CASSGRGHNSPLHF. The CDR3 DNA reads TGTGCCAGCAGCGGCCGGGGACATAATTCACCCCTCCACTTT.

The chain combines TRBV24-1 with TRBJ2-5; 7 positions match TRBD2. Unmatched junction bases numbered 5, after V lost 3 bases and J lost 5 bases. Per germline, CDR1 KGHDR and CDR2 SFDVKD. The CDR3 runs to 14 residues. The CDR3 DNA reads TGTGCCACCAGTGATCACCGGGAGGCGGAGACCCAGTACTTC. Amino acid sequence: CATSDHREAETQYF.

The J gene is TRBJ2-3, the V gene TRBV5-4; no reliable D call. The CDR3 spans 15 residues. The V gene's germline CDR1 is SGHNT and CDR2 YYREEE (reference sequence). V lost 5 bases to trimming and J lost 2 bases, with 15 bases between them. CDR3 sequence (DNA): TGTGCCAGCAGAAAGGGATCTGCCTCCACAGATACGCAGTATTTT. Its translation is CASRKGSASTDTQYF.

This clonotype was found once. The rearrangement links TRBV28 to TRBJ2-5; possibly TRBD1 or TRBD2 for D (5 bases each). Trimming removed 5 bases at V and 0 bases at J, with 13 bases between. This CDR3 region has 15 residues. Looked up from germline, CDR1 is MDHEN and CDR2 is SYDVKM. The CDR3 nucleotides are TGTGCCAGCAGTCTGCCCCGGGACCACCAAGAGACCCAGTACTTC. This encodes CASSLPRDHQETQYF.

This clonotype has only one observation. The genes are TRBV9 and TRBJ2-2, with D possibly being TRBD1 (5 bases). The germline V gene has CDR1 SGDLS and CDR2 YYNGEE. The V and J ends lost 4 bases and 4 bases respectively, with 17 bases between them. This CDR3 region has 16 residues. The CDR3 region is CASSPRSSRVTGELFF. For the CDR3, the DNA is TGTGCCAGCAGCCCCCGTAGTTCCAGGGTCACCGGGGAGCTGTTTTTT. The variable domain in full, completed from reference TRBV9 and TRBJ2-2, reads DSGVTQTPKHLITATGQRVTLRCSPRSGDLSVYWYQQSLDQGLQFLIQYYNGEERAKGNILERFSAQQFPDLHSELNLSSLELGDSALYFCASSPRSSRVTGELFFGEGSRLTVL.

The chain has TRBV6-5 and TRBJ1-1; the D is unclear. The CDR3 contains 13 residues. Looked up from germline, CDR1 is MNHEY and CDR2 is SVGAGI. V lost 0 bases and J 4 bases, leaving 6 bases between the germline ends. CDR3 protein: CASSYSVVTEAFF. CDR3 DNA sequence: TGTGCCAGCAGTTACTCCGTGGTCACTGAAGCTTTCTTT.

The chain combines TRBV6-2 or TRBV6-3 with TRBJ2-1; 9 positions match TRBD2. CDR1 and CDR2 (germline): MNHEY, SVGEGT. V was clipped by 6 bases and J by 5 bases; unmatched bases: 5. CDR3 length equals 14 residues. The CDR3 DNA follows: TGTGCCAGCAGCGGGCCTAGCGGGGACAATGAGCAGTTCTTC. Translating it yields CASSGPSGDNEQFF.

The V and J genes are TRBV7-3 and TRBJ1-2; D gene unclear. Germline values: CDR1 SGHTA, CDR2 FQGTGA. Trimming shortened V by 2 bases and J by 14 bases, and 21 bases separated the two germline ends. This CDR3 has 14 amino acids. CDR3 bases: TGTGCCAGCAGCTTAGGACCCGCTTCTGACCCTAAGACCTTC. It encodes CASSLGPASDPKTF.

The rearrangement joins TRBV6-1 to TRBJ2-3; D remains unclear. This CDR3 spans 15 amino acids. CDR1 is MNHNS and CDR2 is SASEGT in the germline V gene. Deletions cut 5 bases from V and 0 bases from J, with 12 bases between. This chain's CDR3 is CASSSLAQSTDTQYF. The CDR3 bases are TGTGCCAGCAGTTCTCTGGCGCAGAGCACAGATACGCAGTATTTT.

The chain joins TRBV9 to TRBJ1-6, with 8 bases lining up with TRBD1. Germline V gene sequence: CDR1 SGDLS, CDR2 YYNGEE. The V segment lost 2 bases and the J segment 10 bases; nucleotides outside the gene matches: 5. This CDR3 has 14 amino acids. The CDR3 coding sequence is TGTGCCAGCAGCGTCGAGGACAGGGACTCACCCCTCCACTTT. It encodes CASSVEDRDSPLHF.

This rearrangement joins TRBV7-2 to TRBJ1-5; unclear D gene. Trimming left V 2 bases short and J 4 bases short, with 12 bases between. The CDR3 sequence is 15 residues long. The germline CDR1 and CDR2 sequences are SGHTA and FQGNSA. The CDR3 here is CASSLSAQPNQPQHF. CDR3 DNA: TGTGCCAGCAGCTTATCTGCACAACCTAATCAGCCCCAGCATTTT.

The V gene is TRBV29-1, the J gene TRBJ2-7, with D possibly matching TRBD1 (6 bases). CDR3 length: 14 amino acids. In germline, CDR1 is SQVTM, CDR2 ANQGSEA. Trimming took 6 bases from V and 0 from J, leaving 15 bases between them. CDR3 bases: TGCAGCGTCAAGAGGACAGCAAACTCCTACGAGCAGTACTTC. Amino acids: CSVKRTANSYEQYF.

This clonotype was found once. This chain uses TRBV20-1 with TRBJ1-6; 11 bases fit TRBD1. This CDR3 contains 15 residues. CDR1 and CDR2 (germline): DFQATT, SNEGSKA (reference sequence). V lost 6 bases, J lost 10 bases, and 11 bases stayed unmatched. CDR3 nucleotide sequence: TGCAGTGCCGCACGGACAGGGGGCCAGGGCTCACCCCTCCACTTT. This codes for CSAARTGGQGSPLHF.

This chain joins TRBV7-8 and TRBJ2-7, with D perhaps matching TRBD2 (7 bases). Trimming took off 2 bases at V and 2 bases at J, with 13 bases between the two ends. There are 15 residues in the CDR3. Germline lookup yields CDR1 SGHVS and CDR2 FQNEAQ. CDR3 region: CASSLSTGGPYEQYF. The DNA of the CDR3 is TGTGCCAGCAGCTTATCTACGGGGGGCCCCTACGAGCAGTACTTC.

J is TRBJ1-1 and V is TRBV20-1; D is unresolved. Germline loops: CDR1 DFQATT, CDR2 SNEGSKA (reference sequence). Between the trimmed V and J ends, which lost 6 bases and 1 base, there was a span of 9 bases. The CDR3 covers 12 residues. Here the CDR3 DNA reads TGCAGTGCCCCGACGGAGAACACTGAAGCTTTCTTT. Protein sequence: CSAPTENTEAFF.

This chain joins TRBV6-2 or TRBV6-3 and TRBJ2-5; 15 bases match TRBD2. V trimming: 5 bases; J trimming: 0 bases; junction bases outside the gene matches: 10. The germline CDR1 and CDR2 sequences are MNHEY and SVGEGT. CDR3 length equals 19 residues. This CDR3 is CASSRRGTSGGMYQETQYF. CDR3 bases: TGTGCCAGCAGTCGACGGGGGACTAGCGGGGGGATGTACCAAGAGACCCAGTACTTC.

The gene calls are TRBV21-1 and TRBJ2-3; the table's D gene call, TRBD1, was not cross checked with the DNA. TRBV21-1 is termed a pseudogene. The CDR3 consists of 18 residues. In DNA form, the CDR3 reads TGTGCCAGCAGCAAAGCCCAGCCCGACAGGCCGCACACAGATACGCAGTATTTT. Protein sequence: CASSKAQPDRPHTDTQYF.

This clonotype was found once. The chain uses TRBV4-1 and TRBJ1-2; D perhaps matches TRBD1 (5 bases). The V and J ends lost 1 base and 5 bases respectively, with 14 bases between them. CDR1 and CDR2 from the germline V gene are MGHRA and YSYEKL. The CDR3 runs 15 residues. The CDR3 protein is CASSQAKDTIYGYTF. The CDR3 DNA reads as TGCGCCAGCAGCCAAGCAAAGGACACCATTTATGGCTACACCTTC.

The V and J genes are TRBV27 and TRBJ2-4, with D possibly matching TRBD1 (7 bases). Germline values: CDR1 MNHEY, CDR2 SMNVEV (reference sequence). The CDR3 spans 14 residues. Trimming cost V 6 bases and J 9 bases, with 18 bases left between them. The CDR3 nucleotides are TGTGCCAGCAGGCGGGGACAGTCCCATGGCATTCAGTACTTC. This codes for CASRRGQSHGIQYF.

V and J are TRBV28 and TRBJ1-1; 8 bases fit TRBD1. In germline, CDR1 is MDHEN, CDR2 SYDVKM. V shed 5 bases and J 4 bases; nucleotides not matched to a gene: 12. The CDR3 length is 16 residues. The CDR3 reads CASSPLGQEGSTEAFF. The CDR3 nucleotides are TGTGCCAGCAGTCCACTGGGACAGGAGGGGAGCACTGAAGCTTTCTTT. Full variable domain (rest looked up from reference TRBV28 and TRBJ1-1): DVKVTQSSRYLVKRTGEKVFLECVQDMDHENMFWYRQDPGLGLRLIYFSYDVKMKEKGDIPEGYSVSREKKERFSLILESASTNQTSMYLCASSPLGQEGSTEAFFGQGTRLTVV.

The V call is TRBV24-1, the J call TRBJ2-3; either TRBD1 or TRBD2 may fit D (5 bases each). This CDR3 has 15 amino acids. Germline values: CDR1 KGHDR, CDR2 SFDVKD. The germline V and J ends were trimmed by 3 bases and 5 bases, with 14 bases remaining between them. CDR3 in amino acids: CATSDLRESGDTQYF. The CDR3 nucleotides are TGTGCCACCAGTGATCTCAGGGAGAGCGGAGATACGCAGTATTTT.